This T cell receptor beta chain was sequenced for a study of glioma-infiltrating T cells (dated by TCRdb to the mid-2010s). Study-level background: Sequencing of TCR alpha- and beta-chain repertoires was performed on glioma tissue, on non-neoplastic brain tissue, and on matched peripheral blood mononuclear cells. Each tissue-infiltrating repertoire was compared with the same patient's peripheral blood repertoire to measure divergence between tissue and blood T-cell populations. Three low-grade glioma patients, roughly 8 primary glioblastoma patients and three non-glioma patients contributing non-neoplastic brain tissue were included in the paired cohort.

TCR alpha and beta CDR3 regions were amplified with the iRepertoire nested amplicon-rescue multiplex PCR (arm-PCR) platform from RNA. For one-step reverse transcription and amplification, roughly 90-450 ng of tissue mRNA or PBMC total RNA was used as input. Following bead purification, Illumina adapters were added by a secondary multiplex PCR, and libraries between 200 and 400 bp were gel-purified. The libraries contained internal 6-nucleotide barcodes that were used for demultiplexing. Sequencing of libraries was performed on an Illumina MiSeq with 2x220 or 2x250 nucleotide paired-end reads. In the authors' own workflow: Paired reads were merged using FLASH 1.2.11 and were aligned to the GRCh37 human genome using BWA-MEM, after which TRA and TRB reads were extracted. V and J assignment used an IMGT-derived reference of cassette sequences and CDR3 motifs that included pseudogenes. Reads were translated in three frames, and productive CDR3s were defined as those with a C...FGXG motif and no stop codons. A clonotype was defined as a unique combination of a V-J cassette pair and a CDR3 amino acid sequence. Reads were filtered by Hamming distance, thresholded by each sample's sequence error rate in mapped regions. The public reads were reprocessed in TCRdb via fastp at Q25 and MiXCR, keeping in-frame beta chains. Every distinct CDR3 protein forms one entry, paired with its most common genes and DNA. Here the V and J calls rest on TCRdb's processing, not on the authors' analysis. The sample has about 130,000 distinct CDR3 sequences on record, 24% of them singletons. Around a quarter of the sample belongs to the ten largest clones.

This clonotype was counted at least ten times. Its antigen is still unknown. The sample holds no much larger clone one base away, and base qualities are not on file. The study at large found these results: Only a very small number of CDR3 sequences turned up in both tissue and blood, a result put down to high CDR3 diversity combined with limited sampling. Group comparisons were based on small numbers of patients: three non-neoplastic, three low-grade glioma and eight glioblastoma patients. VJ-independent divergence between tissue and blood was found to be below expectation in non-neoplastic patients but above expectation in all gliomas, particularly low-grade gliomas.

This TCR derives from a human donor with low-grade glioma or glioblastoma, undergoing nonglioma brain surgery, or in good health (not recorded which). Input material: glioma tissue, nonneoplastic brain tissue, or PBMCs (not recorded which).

At the DNA level, the sequence is TGTGCCACCGCGGGGGAGGCAGCGGGGGAAGAGACCCAGTACTTC. Protein translation: CATAGEAAGEETQYF. The V gene is TRBV15 and the J gene is TRBJ2-5; 8 bases in the junction line up with TRBD2. V and J are trimmed by 8 bases and 3 bases, and the gene matches miss 11 bases of the junction. Reading from cysteine to phenylalanine, the CDR3 counts 15 amino acids. The retained sequence is limited to the CDR3, 45 bases, with the frame set at the first base. Via the germline V gene (reference sequence), CDR1 is LNHNV and CDR2 YYDKDF. Supplemented by the reference TRBV15 and TRBJ2-5 proteins around the CDR3, the complete variable domain is DAMVIQNPRYQVTQFGKPVTLSCSQTLNHNVMYWYQQKSSQAPKLLFHYYDKDFNNEADTPDNFQSRRPNTSFCFLDIRSPGLGDTAMYLCATAGEAAGEETQYFGPGTRLLVL.